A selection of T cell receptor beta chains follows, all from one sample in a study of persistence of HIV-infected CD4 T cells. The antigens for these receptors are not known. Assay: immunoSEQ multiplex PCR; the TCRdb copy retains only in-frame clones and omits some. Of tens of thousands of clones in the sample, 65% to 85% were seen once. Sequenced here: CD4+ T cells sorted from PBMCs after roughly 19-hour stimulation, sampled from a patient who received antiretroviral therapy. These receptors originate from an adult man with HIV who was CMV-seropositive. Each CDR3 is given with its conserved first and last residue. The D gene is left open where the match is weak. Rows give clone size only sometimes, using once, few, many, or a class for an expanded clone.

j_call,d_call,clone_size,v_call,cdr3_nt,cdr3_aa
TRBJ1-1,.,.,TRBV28,TGTGCCAGCAGTCTCCTAGGGCAAACTGAAGCTTTCTTT,CASSLLGQTEAFF
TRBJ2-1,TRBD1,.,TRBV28,TGTGCCAGCAGCAGCTACAGGGGGCTATATGAGCAGTTCTTC,CASSSYRGLYEQFF
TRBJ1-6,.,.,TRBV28,TGTGCCAGCAGTTCCGGGCACAATAATTCACCCCTCCACTTT,CASSSGHNNSPLHF
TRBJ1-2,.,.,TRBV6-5,TGTGCCAGCACCAAAAGTCGGGAGTATGGCTACACCTTC,CASTKSREYGYTF
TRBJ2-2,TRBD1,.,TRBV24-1,TGTGCCACCAGTGGGTGGGGACAGTCGAACACCGGGGAGCTGTTTTTT,CATSGWGQSNTGELFF
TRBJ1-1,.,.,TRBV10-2,TGCGCCAGCACCTCGGGTCTCCAGGGGAACACTGAAGCTTTCTTT,CASTSGLQGNTEAFF
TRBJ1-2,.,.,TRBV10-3,TGTGCCACCAGTCGCGTCGAGGGCAGGGAGGACGGCTACACCTTC,CATSRVEGREDGYTF
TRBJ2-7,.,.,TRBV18,TGTGCCAGCTCACCACGACGACAGGCGGGCGAGCAGTACTTC,CASSPRRQAGEQYF
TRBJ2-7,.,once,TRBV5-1,TGCGCCAGCAGCTCGACAGTTTCCTACGAGCAGTACTTC,CASSSTVSYEQYF
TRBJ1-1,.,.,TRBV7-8,TGTGCCAGCAGCTTAAAAAGGGACACTGAAGCTTTCTTT,CASSLKRDTEAFF
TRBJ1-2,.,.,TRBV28,TGTGCCAGCAAGTTTCCGGACCGGTCCTATGGCTACACCTTC,CASKFPDRSYGYTF
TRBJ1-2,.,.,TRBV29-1,TGCAGCGCCGGGGGGGATCGGAGCTACACCTTC,CSAGGDRSYTF
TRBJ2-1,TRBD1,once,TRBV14,TGTGCCAGCAGCCGCGACAGGGCGTATGAGCAGTTCTTC,CASSRDRAYEQFF
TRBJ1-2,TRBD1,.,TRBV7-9,TGTGCCAGCAGCCCTGGCGGACAGGGATTATACTATGGCTACACCTTC,CASSPGGQGLYYGYTF
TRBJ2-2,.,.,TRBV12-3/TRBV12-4,TGTGCCAGCAGTTTGCGGCGGTCCGGGGAGCTGTTTTTT,CASSLRRSGELFF
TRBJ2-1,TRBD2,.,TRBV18,TGTGCCAGCTCACCACCGAGCGGGGGGGTTTTGAATGAGCAGTTCTTC,CASSPPSGGVLNEQFF
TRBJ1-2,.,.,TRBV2,TGTGCCAGCAGTGTTTTCTCCCGGGAAGATGGCTACACCTTC,CASSVFSREDGYTF
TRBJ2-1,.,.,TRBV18,TGTGCCAGCTCCCCTCGGGCCCTTGTTTATGAGCAGTTCTTC,CASSPRALVYEQFF
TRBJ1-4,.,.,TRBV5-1,TGCGCCAGCAGCCCAAGCGGGGGGGATGAAAAACTGTTTTTT,CASSPSGGDEKLFF
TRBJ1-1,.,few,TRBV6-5,TGTGCCAGCAGTTACGAGACGAACACTGAAGCTTTCTTT,CASSYETNTEAFF
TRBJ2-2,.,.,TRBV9,TGTGCCAGCAGCGTAGGAGAACTGACCACCGGGGAGCTGTTTTTT,CASSVGELTTGELFF
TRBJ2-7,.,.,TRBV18,TGTGCCAGCTCACCAGGGGACGGGGGCCTCTCCTACGAGCAGTACTTC,CASSPGDGGLSYEQYF
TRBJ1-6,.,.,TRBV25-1,TGTGCCAGCAGTGAATCGCCGGGTTCAGGTTCACCCCTCCACTTT,CASSESPGSGSPLHF
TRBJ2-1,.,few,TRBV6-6,TGTGCCAGCAGTACAGGGAGAATATTGATCTTC,CASSTGRILIF
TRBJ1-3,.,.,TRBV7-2,TGTGCCAGCAGCCCCACGGGCTCTGGAAACACCATATATTTT,CASSPTGSGNTIYF
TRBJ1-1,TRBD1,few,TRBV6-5,TGTGCCTGCGGGACAGGGACCACTGAAGCTTTCTTT,CACGTGTTEAFF
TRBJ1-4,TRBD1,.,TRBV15,TGTGCCACCAGCAACCGACAGGGGGTTCCAACTAATGAAAAACTGTTTTTT,CATSNRQGVPTNEKLFF
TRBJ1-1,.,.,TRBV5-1,TGCGCCAGCAGCACGACCACAGGGCCGTCGAAGGGCGGCACTGAAGCTTTCTTT,CASSTTTGPSKGGTEAFF
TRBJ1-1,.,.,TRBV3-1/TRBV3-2,TGTGCCAGCAGCCCGGACACCCAAAGGACTGAAGCTTTCTTT,CASSPDTQRTEAFF
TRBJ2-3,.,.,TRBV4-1,TGCGCCAGCAGCCAAGGGGGGGGCACAGATACGCAGTATTTT,CASSQGGGTDTQYF
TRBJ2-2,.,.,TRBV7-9,TGTGCCAGCAGCGAGCGGGCTGGGGAGCTGTTTTTT,CASSERAGELFF
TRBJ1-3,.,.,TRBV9,TGTGCCAGCAGCGTAGAGGGGCAAAACTCTGGAAACACCATATATTTT,CASSVEGQNSGNTIYF
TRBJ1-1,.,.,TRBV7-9,TGTGCCAGCAGCGCCGGGACCAACACTGAAGCTTTCTTT,CASSAGTNTEAFF
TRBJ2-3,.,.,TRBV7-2,TGTGCCAGCAGCCCAGGGGCAGGGCGCACAGATACGCAGTATTTT,CASSPGAGRTDTQYF
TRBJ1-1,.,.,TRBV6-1,TGTGCCAGCAGTGAAGCGCGGAAGAACACTGAAGCTTTCTTT,CASSEARKNTEAFF
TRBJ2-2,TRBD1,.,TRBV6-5,TGTGCCAGCAGTCGGGACAGGGGGCTCAGCGGGGAGCTGTTTTTT,CASSRDRGLSGELFF
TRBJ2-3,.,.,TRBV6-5,TGTGCCAGCAGTTACAAGGGGCTAGGATTCGCAGATACGCAGTATTTT,CASSYKGLGFADTQYF
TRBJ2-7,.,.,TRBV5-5,TGTGCCAGCAGCTTGGGTCAGAATATCTACGAGCAGTACTTC,CASSLGQNIYEQYF
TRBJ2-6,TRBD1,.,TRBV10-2,TGCGCCAGCAGTGAGGCGGGACAGGCTGGGGCCAACGTCCTGACTTTC,CASSEAGQAGANVLTF
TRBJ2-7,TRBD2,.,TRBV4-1,TGCGCCAGTACCCCTAGGTTAGCGGGGGGCGAGCAGTACTTC,CASTPRLAGGEQYF
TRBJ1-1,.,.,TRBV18,TGTGCCAGCTCACCCTCATCCAGGAACACTGAAGCTTTCTTT,CASSPSSRNTEAFF
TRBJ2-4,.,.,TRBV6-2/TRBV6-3,TGTGCCAGCAGTCTACGATACATAGCCAAAAACATTCAGTACTTC,CASSLRYIAKNIQYF
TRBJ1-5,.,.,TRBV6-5,TGTGCCTGTCTGGAGGGCACTTGGAGCAATCAGCCCCAGCATTTT,CACLEGTWSNQPQHF
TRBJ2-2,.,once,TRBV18,TGTGCCAGCTCACCAAGGGACATTGGTTCGGCCGGGGAGCTGTTTTTT,CASSPRDIGSAGELFF
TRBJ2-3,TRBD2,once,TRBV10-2,TGCGCCAGCAGTAACGGGGGGGACACAGATACGCAGTATTTT,CASSNGGDTDTQYF
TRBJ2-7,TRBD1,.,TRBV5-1,TGCGCCAGCGGGACAGGACACTCCTACGAGCAGTACTTC,CASGTGHSYEQYF